The present TCR beta chain was sequenced within a study of early T cells in non-severe SARS-CoV-2 infection. Study-wide background: Unsorted whole-blood RNA was sequenced in bulk, leaving chains unpaired.

This clonotype appeared a single time. Its specificity is not known. One end of the junction does not line up with germline, which may come from a read error. Individual cDNA molecules received unique molecular identifiers. TCRdb re-analysed the 5' RACE reads in MiXCR, keeping a single row per CDR3 protein. The sample has about 98,000 distinct CDR3 sequences, approximately 14% seen once; the top ten hold roughly 6.2%. CDR1 and CDR2 (germline): MNHEY, SMNVEV (reference sequence). The CDR3 consists of 14 residues. General study findings and limits: Clonotype matching in VDJdb favored anti-spike CD8 responses and did not capture private and CD4 specificities.

This sequence originates from an adult who was a healthcare worker with PCR-confirmed SARS-CoV-2 infection or an uninfected control (not recorded which). Sequencing was performed on whole blood. The genes are TRBV27 and TRBJ2-5; 7 bases are shared with TRBD1. The CDR3 spells CASSPQGSQETQNF. CDR3 in DNA: TGTGCCAGCAGTCCACAGGGGAGCCAAGAGACCCAGAACTTC.